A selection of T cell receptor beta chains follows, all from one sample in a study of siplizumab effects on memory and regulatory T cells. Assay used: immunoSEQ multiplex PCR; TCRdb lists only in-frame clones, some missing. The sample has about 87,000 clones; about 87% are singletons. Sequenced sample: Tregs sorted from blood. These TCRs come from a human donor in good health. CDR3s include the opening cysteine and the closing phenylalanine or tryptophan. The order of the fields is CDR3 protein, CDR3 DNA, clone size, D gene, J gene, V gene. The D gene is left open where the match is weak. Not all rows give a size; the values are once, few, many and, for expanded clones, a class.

CDR3aa: CASSSRSGNTIYF; CDR3nt: TGTGCCAGCAGCTCTCGCTCTGGAAACACCATATATTTT; abundance: .; d_gene: .; j_gene: TRBJ1-3; v_gene: TRBV13
CDR3aa: CASSQAGLVNYGTDTQYF; CDR3nt: TGCGCCAGCAGCCAAGCGGGACTAGTTAATTACGGCACAGATACGCAGTATTTT; abundance: .; d_gene: TRBD2; j_gene: TRBJ2-3; v_gene: TRBV4-1
CDR3aa: CASSTGQGDNQPQHF; CDR3nt: TGTGCCAGCAGTACCGGACAGGGGGACAATCAGCCCCAGCATTTT; abundance: .; d_gene: TRBD1; j_gene: TRBJ1-5; v_gene: TRBV28
CDR3aa: CASSETPETQYF; CDR3nt: TGTGCCAGCTCAGAGACACCAGAGACCCAGTACTTC; abundance: .; d_gene: .; j_gene: TRBJ2-5; v_gene: TRBV18
CDR3aa: CASSTGASRPNTEAFF; CDR3nt: TGCGCCAGCAGCACCGGAGCCAGCAGACCGAACACTGAAGCTTTCTTT; abundance: .; d_gene: .; j_gene: TRBJ1-1; v_gene: TRBV5-1
CDR3aa: CASSLGAAETQYF; CDR3nt: TGTGCCAGCAGCTTAGGGGCAGCGGAGACCCAGTACTTC; abundance: .; d_gene: .; j_gene: TRBJ2-5; v_gene: TRBV11-2
CDR3aa: CASSWGLQETQYF; CDR3nt: TGCGCCAGCAGCTGGGGACTTCAAGAGACCCAGTACTTC; abundance: .; d_gene: .; j_gene: TRBJ2-5; v_gene: TRBV5-1
CDR3aa: CASSPNPVSGNTIYF; CDR3nt: TGTGCCAGCTCACCTAACCCGGTCTCTGGAAACACCATATATTTT; abundance: once; d_gene: .; j_gene: TRBJ1-3; v_gene: TRBV18
CDR3aa: CSVRGRGAYNEQFF; CDR3nt: TGCAGCGTGCGGGGGCGGGGAGCCTACAATGAGCAGTTCTTC; abundance: .; d_gene: .; j_gene: TRBJ2-1; v_gene: TRBV29-1
CDR3aa: CASSIVSGLTEAFF; CDR3nt: TGTGCCAGTAGTATAGTATCAGGGCTGACTGAAGCTTTCTTT; abundance: .; d_gene: .; j_gene: TRBJ1-1; v_gene: TRBV19
CDR3aa: CASSFTGFYEQYF; CDR3nt: TGTGCCAGCAGCTTCACAGGGTTCTACGAGCAGTACTTC; abundance: .; d_gene: .; j_gene: TRBJ2-7; v_gene: TRBV7-2
CDR3aa: CASSLGPTPQHF; CDR3nt: TGTGCCAGCAGCTTAGGACCGACGCCCCAGCATTTT; abundance: .; d_gene: .; j_gene: TRBJ1-5; v_gene: TRBV5-6
CDR3aa: CASSSTTAVLAKNIQYF; CDR3nt: TGTGCCAGCAGCTCCACCACGGCCGTACTAGCCAAAAACATTCAGTACTTC; abundance: .; d_gene: .; j_gene: TRBJ2-4; v_gene: TRBV11-2
CDR3aa: CASSRKGRLTETQYF; CDR3nt: TGTGCCAGCAGCAGAAAGGGGCGGTTGACGGAGACCCAGTACTTC; abundance: .; d_gene: .; j_gene: TRBJ2-5; v_gene: TRBV21-1
CDR3aa: CASSGAAISTDTQYF; CDR3nt: TGTGCCAGCTCTGGGGCAGCCATCAGCACAGATACGCAGTATTTT; abundance: .; d_gene: .; j_gene: TRBJ2-3; v_gene: TRBV28
CDR3aa: CASSFQEQSAYGYTF; CDR3nt: TGTGCCAGCAGCTTTCAAGAACAGAGCGCCTATGGCTACACCTTC; abundance: .; d_gene: .; j_gene: TRBJ1-2; v_gene: TRBV7-9
CDR3aa: CASSKVGGRQPQETQYF; CDR3nt: TGTGCCAGCAGCAAAGTAGGCGGCAGGCAACCTCAAGAGACCCAGTACTTC; abundance: .; d_gene: .; j_gene: TRBJ2-5; v_gene: TRBV21-1
CDR3aa: CASSQDGFDDGYTF; CDR3nt: TGCGCCAGCAGCCAAGACGGCTTCGATGATGGCTACACCTTC; abundance: .; d_gene: .; j_gene: TRBJ1-2; v_gene: TRBV4-1
CDR3aa: CASSALQAYYEQYF; CDR3nt: TGCGCCAGCAGCGCACTACAGGCCTACTACGAGCAGTACTTC; abundance: .; d_gene: .; j_gene: TRBJ2-7; v_gene: TRBV5-1
CDR3aa: CAISLRAGQETQYF; CDR3nt: TGTGCCATCAGCCTTCGGGCCGGACAAGAGACCCAGTACTTC; abundance: .; d_gene: .; j_gene: TRBJ2-5; v_gene: TRBV10-3
CDR3aa: CASSFGTIFEVGEQFF; CDR3nt: TGCGCCAGCAGCTTCGGAACAATCTTTGAAGTTGGTGAGCAGTTCTTC; abundance: .; d_gene: .; j_gene: TRBJ2-1; v_gene: TRBV5-1
CDR3aa: CASSLGPGGKETQYF; CDR3nt: TGCGCCAGCAGCTTGGGTCCGGGGGGCAAAGAAACCCAGTACTTC; abundance: .; d_gene: .; j_gene: TRBJ2-5; v_gene: TRBV5-1
CDR3aa: CASSVDDRGNYGYTF; CDR3nt: TGTGCCAGCAGCGTAGATGACAGGGGCAACTATGGCTACACCTTC; abundance: .; d_gene: TRBD1; j_gene: TRBJ1-2; v_gene: TRBV9
CDR3aa: CASSSLLAGETQYF; CDR3nt: TGCGCCAGCAGCTCGCTTCTAGCGGGAGAGACCCAGTACTTC; abundance: .; d_gene: TRBD2; j_gene: TRBJ2-5; v_gene: TRBV5-1
CDR3aa: CASGSSNYGYTF; CDR3nt: TGTGCCAGCGGGTCCAGTAACTATGGCTACACCTTC; abundance: .; d_gene: .; j_gene: TRBJ1-2; v_gene: TRBV6-5
CDR3aa: CSVNPLRTGEAFF; CDR3nt: TGCAGCGTTAACCCTCTAAGGACAGGGGAAGCTTTCTTT; abundance: .; d_gene: TRBD1; j_gene: TRBJ1-1; v_gene: TRBV29-1
CDR3aa: CASSREGITNEKLFF; CDR3nt: TGCGCCAGCAGCAGAGAGGGGATCACTAATGAAAAACTGTTTTTT; abundance: .; d_gene: .; j_gene: TRBJ1-4; v_gene: TRBV5-1
CDR3aa: CASSEYKNGYTF; CDR3nt: TGTGCCAGCAGTGAATATAAAAATGGCTACACCTTC; abundance: few; d_gene: .; j_gene: TRBJ1-2; v_gene: TRBV25-1
CDR3aa: CASSPEETQYF; CDR3nt: TGTGCCAGCTCACCGGAGGAGACCCAGTACTTC; abundance: .; d_gene: .; j_gene: TRBJ2-5; v_gene: TRBV18
CDR3aa: CASSPPARGSGNTIYF; CDR3nt: TGTGCCAGCTCACCACCGGCCAGGGGCTCTGGAAACACCATATATTTT; abundance: once; d_gene: .; j_gene: TRBJ1-3; v_gene: TRBV18
CDR3aa: CASSLSWQGSNYGYTF; CDR3nt: TGTGCCAGCAGCTTAAGTTGGCAGGGCTCTAACTATGGCTACACCTTC; abundance: .; d_gene: .; j_gene: TRBJ1-2; v_gene: TRBV11-2
CDR3aa: CASYYKTGELFF; CDR3nt: TGTGCCAGCTACTACAAGACCGGGGAGCTGTTTTTT; abundance: .; d_gene: .; j_gene: TRBJ2-2; v_gene: TRBV7-9
CDR3aa: CASSRSLTDTQYF; CDR3nt: TGCGCCAGCAGTAGAAGTTTGACAGATACGCAGTATTTT; abundance: .; d_gene: .; j_gene: TRBJ2-3; v_gene: TRBV10-1
CDR3aa: CASSVDVLSNQPQHF; CDR3nt: TGTGCCAGCAGCGTAGACGTACTTAGCAATCAGCCCCAGCATTTT; abundance: .; d_gene: .; j_gene: TRBJ1-5; v_gene: TRBV9
CDR3aa: CASSITGGDGYTF; CDR3nt: TGTGCCAGTAGTATAACCGGGGGGGATGGCTACACCTTC; abundance: .; d_gene: .; j_gene: TRBJ1-2; v_gene: TRBV19
CDR3aa: CASSPGRTSISDTQYF; CDR3nt: TGTGCCAGCAGCCCCGGCCGGACTAGCATCTCAGATACGCAGTATTTT; abundance: .; d_gene: TRBD2; j_gene: TRBJ2-3; v_gene: TRBV7-9
CDR3aa: CASSPGGQETQYF; CDR3nt: TGCGCCAGCAGCCCGGGAGGCCAAGAGACCCAGTACTTC; abundance: .; d_gene: TRBD2; j_gene: TRBJ2-5; v_gene: TRBV5-1
CDR3aa: CASSLGAGGRNTQYF; CDR3nt: TGTGCCAGCAGCTTAGGAGCGGGGGGCAGGAATACGCAGTATTTT; abundance: few; d_gene: TRBD2; j_gene: TRBJ2-3; v_gene: TRBV7-2
CDR3aa: CARSLVGCWARACDTEAFF; CDR3nt: TGTGCCAGAAGCTTGGTAGGCTGTTGGGCCAGGGCGTGCGACACTGAAGCTTTCTTT; abundance: .; d_gene: .; j_gene: TRBJ1-1; v_gene: TRBV5-3
CDR3aa: CASSQGASGNTIYF; CDR3nt: TGTGCCAGCTCACAGGGGGCCTCTGGAAACACCATATATTTT; abundance: few; d_gene: TRBD1; j_gene: TRBJ1-3; v_gene: TRBV18
CDR3aa: CAWSVDRETEAFF; CDR3nt: TGTGCCTGGAGTGTAGACAGGGAAACTGAAGCTTTCTTT; abundance: .; d_gene: TRBD1; j_gene: TRBJ1-1; v_gene: TRBV30
CDR3aa: CASSHWGREIEKLFF; CDR3nt: TGTGCCAGCAGTCATTGGGGACGGGAAATTGAAAAACTGTTTTTT; abundance: .; d_gene: .; j_gene: TRBJ1-4; v_gene: TRBV5-4
CDR3aa: CASSLGIYGYTF; CDR3nt: TGTGCCAGCAGCCTCGGGATCTATGGCTACACCTTC; abundance: .; d_gene: .; j_gene: TRBJ1-2; v_gene: TRBV7-9
CDR3aa: CASSRGGGYGYTF; CDR3nt: TGTGCCAGCAGCAGAGGGGGGGGCTATGGCTACACCTTC; abundance: .; d_gene: .; j_gene: TRBJ1-2; v_gene: TRBV7-2
CDR3aa: CSVELFREGTDTQYF; CDR3nt: TGCAGCGTTGAGTTATTCCGGGAGGGGACAGATACGCAGTATTTT; abundance: .; d_gene: TRBD2; j_gene: TRBJ2-3; v_gene: TRBV29-1
CDR3aa: CASSRTRTETQYF; CDR3nt: TGTGCCAGCAGTAGGACTCGCACGGAGACCCAGTACTTC; abundance: .; d_gene: .; j_gene: TRBJ2-5; v_gene: TRBV6-1